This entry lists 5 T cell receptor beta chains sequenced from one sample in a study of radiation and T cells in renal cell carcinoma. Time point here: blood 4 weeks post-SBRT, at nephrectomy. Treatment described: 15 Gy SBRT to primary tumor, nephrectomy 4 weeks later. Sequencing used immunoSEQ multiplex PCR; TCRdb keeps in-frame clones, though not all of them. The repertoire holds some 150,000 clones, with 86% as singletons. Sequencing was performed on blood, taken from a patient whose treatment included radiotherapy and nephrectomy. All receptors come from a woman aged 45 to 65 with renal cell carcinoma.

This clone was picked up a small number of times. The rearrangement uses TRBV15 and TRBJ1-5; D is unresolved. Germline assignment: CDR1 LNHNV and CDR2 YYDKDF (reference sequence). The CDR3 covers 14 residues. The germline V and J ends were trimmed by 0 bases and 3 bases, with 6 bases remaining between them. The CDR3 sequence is CATSRDVNNQPQHF. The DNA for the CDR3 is TGTGCCACCAGCAGAGACGTTAACAATCAGCCCCAGCATTTT.

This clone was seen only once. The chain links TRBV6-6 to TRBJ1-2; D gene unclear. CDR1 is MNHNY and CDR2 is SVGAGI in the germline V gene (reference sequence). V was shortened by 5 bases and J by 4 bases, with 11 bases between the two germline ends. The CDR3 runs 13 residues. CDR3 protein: CASSPSSSYGYTF. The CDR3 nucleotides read TGTGCCAGCAGTCCTAGCTCTAGCTATGGCTACACCTTC.

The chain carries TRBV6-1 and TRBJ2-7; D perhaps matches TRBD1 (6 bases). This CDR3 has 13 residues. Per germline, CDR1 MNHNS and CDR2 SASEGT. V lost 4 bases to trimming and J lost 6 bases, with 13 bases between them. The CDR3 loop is CASSGQGLAEQYF. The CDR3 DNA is TGTGCCAGCAGTGGGCAGGGGCTAGCCGAGCAGTACTTC.

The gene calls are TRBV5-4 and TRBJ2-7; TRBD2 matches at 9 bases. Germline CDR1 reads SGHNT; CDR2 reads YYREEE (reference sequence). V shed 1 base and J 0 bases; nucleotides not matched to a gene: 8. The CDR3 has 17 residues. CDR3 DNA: TGTGCCAGCAGCTTGCGGGTAGCGGGAGTGCCCTCCTACGAGCAGTACTTC. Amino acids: CASSLRVAGVPSYEQYF.

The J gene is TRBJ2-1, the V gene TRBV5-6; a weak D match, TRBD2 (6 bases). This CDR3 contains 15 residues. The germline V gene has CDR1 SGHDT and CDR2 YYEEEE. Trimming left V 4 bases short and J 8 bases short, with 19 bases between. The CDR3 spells CASSPGLLASDEQFF. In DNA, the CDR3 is TGTGCCAGCAGCCCCGGACTATTGGCCTCGGATGAGCAGTTCTTC.